Shown below are 17 T cell receptor beta chains from a single sample sequenced in a study of control samples from healthy donors and cancer patients. Here immunoSEQ multiplex PCR was the method, and the copy in TCRdb shows in-frame clones only, minus some. The sample lists roughly 130,000 clones, just under 95% occurring once. Sequenced: PBMCs. The receptors derive from a man in his 60s with colorectal cancer.

V usage is TRBV18 and J usage is TRBJ1-1, with a tentative D call TRBD1 (5 bases). Deletions cut 0 bases from V and 1 base from J, with 12 bases between. This CDR3 has 16 residues. Germline loops: CDR1 KGHSH, CDR2 LQKENI. For the CDR3, the DNA is TGTGCCAGCTCACCACCGAGTCCAGACAGGAACACTGAAGCTTTCTTT. It translates to CASSPPSPDRNTEAFF.

On this clone: At one of its ends the junction is not consistent with the germline gene, which may arise from a read error. This chain uses TRBV20-1 with TRBJ1-5; the D is unclear. The CDR3 contains 9 residues. Looked up from germline, CDR1 is DFQATT and CDR2 is SNEGSKA (reference sequence). The CDR3 DNA is TGCAGGGACGATATGGGATCAGGTTTT. Its translation: CRDDMGSGF.

This rearrangement joins TRBV5-1 to TRBJ2-7; D is ambiguous. The CDR3 consists of 11 residues. CDR1 and CDR2 (germline): SGHRS, YFSETQ. V dropped 4 bases and J dropped 2 bases, with 4 bases sitting between them. The CDR3 DNA reads TGCGCCAGCAGCACAACCTACGAGCAGTACTTC. It is translated as CASSTTYEQYF.

The J gene is TRBJ1-2, the V gene TRBV2; TRBD1 agrees at 7 bases. V shed 5 bases, J shed 4 bases, and the junction held 4 bases outside the gene matches. Germline values: CDR1 SNHLY, CDR2 FYNNEI. This CDR3 is built from 13 residues. The CDR3, as DNA: TGTGCCAGCAGTTCGGGACAGAGCTATGGCTACACCTTC. Translated: CASSSGQSYGYTF. The entire variable domain, with the rest obtained from reference TRBV2 and TRBJ1-2, is as follows: EPEVTQTPSHQVTQMGQEVILRCVPISNHLYFYWYRQILGQKVEFLVSFYNNEISEKSEIFDDQFSVERPDGSNFTLKIRSTKLEDSAMYFCASSSGQSYGYTFGSGTRLTVV.

The rearrangement uses TRBV2 and TRBJ2-4, with a tentative D call TRBD2 (6 bases). CDR3 length equals 14 residues. Germline CDR1 and CDR2: SNHLY and FYNNEI. V was cut by 6 bases and J by 8 bases, with 17 bases left in between. The CDR3 sequence is CASSAGPRMDIQYF. In nucleotides, the CDR3 is TGTGCCAGCAGCGCGGGACCGCGGATGGACATTCAGTACTTC.

V usage is TRBV19 and J usage is TRBJ1-3; D not certain. The CDR3 loop spans 12 amino acids. V was pared by 7 bases and J by 8 bases, with 12 bases between. Germline V CDR1 and CDR2: LNHDA, SQIVND (reference sequence). CDR3 protein: CASIGSGHTIYF. The CDR3 nucleotides read TGTGCCAGTATCGGGAGTGGGCACACCATATATTTT.

The rearrangement uses TRBV19 and TRBJ1-2; unclear D gene. This CDR3 spans 14 amino acids. The V gene lost 6 bases and the J gene lost 5 bases, with 16 bases spanning the gap. Per the germline V gene, CDR1 is LNHDA and CDR2 is SQIVND (reference sequence). The CDR3 DNA follows: TGTGCCAGTAGACCTAGGATGGGCCTATATGGCTACACCTTC. As protein: CASRPRMGLYGYTF.

The rearrangement joins TRBV11-2 to TRBJ2-1; weak D call: TRBD1 (5 bases). CDR3 size: 13 residues. V lost 3 bases and J 10 bases, leaving 13 bases between the germline ends. Germline V gives CDR1 SGHAT, CDR2 FQNNGV. CDR3: CASSFLGSGEQFF. The CDR3 DNA follows: TGTGCCAGCAGCTTTTTGGGGTCAGGGGAGCAGTTCTTC.

The rearrangement uses TRBV19 and TRBJ2-7; unclear D gene. The CDR3 covers 12 residues. Trimming took 7 bases from V and 0 from J, leaving 7 bases between them. Germline V lookup: CDR1 LNHDA, CDR2 SQIVND (reference sequence). The CDR3 nucleotides read TGTGCCAGTAAGTCGGACTCCTACGAGCAGTACTTC. This gives the protein CASKSDSYEQYF. The entire variable domain, with the rest obtained from reference TRBV19 and TRBJ2-7, is as follows: DGGITQSPKYLFRKEGQNVTLSCEQNLNHDAMYWYRQDPGQGLRLIYYSQIVNDFQKGDIAEGYSVSREKKESFPLTVTSAQKNPTAFYLCASKSDSYEQYFGPGTRLTVT.

The chain links TRBV28 to TRBJ1-2, with 9 bases fitting TRBD1. Germline V gene sequence: CDR1 MDHEN, CDR2 SYDVKM. The V gene end was trimmed by 5 bases and the J gene end by 7 bases; junction bases not matched to a gene: 11. The CDR3 consists of 15 residues. CDR3 loop: CASSHGTGRKRGYTF. The CDR3 bases are TGTGCCAGCAGTCATGGGACAGGGAGGAAGCGTGGCTACACCTTC.

The chain links TRBV6-2 or TRBV6-3 to TRBJ1-1; 8 bases map to TRBD1. Germline values: CDR1 MNHEY, CDR2 SVGEGT. The CDR3 is 17 amino acids. V lost 6 bases and J lost 4; bases outside the gene matches: 16. DNA for the CDR3: TGTGCCAGCAGCCCCATCCCAGCAGGGGGCGCGGGCACTGAAGCTTTCTTT. Encoded protein: CASSPIPAGGAGTEAFF.

J is TRBJ1-1 and V is TRBV3-1 (or the pseudogene TRBV3-2); 9 bases are a match to TRBD1. Germline lookup yields CDR1 LGHDT and CDR2 YNNKEL (reference sequence). The J segment lost 1 base and the V segment lost 4 bases, leaving 1 base of the junction unmatched. The CDR3 runs to 14 residues. CDR3 nucleotides: TGTGCCAGCAGCCGGACAGGGGAGAACACTGAAGCTTTCTTT. It encodes CASSRTGENTEAFF.

The chain carries TRBV19 and TRBJ1-5; D gene uncertain. Per germline, CDR1 LNHDA and CDR2 SQIVND (reference sequence). Between the trimmed V and J ends, which lost 8 bases and 2 bases, there was a span of 13 bases. This CDR3 has 14 amino acids. The CDR3 nucleotides are TGTGCCAGTCTAGGACTAACCGGCAATCAGCCCCAGCATTTT. The encoded protein is CASLGLTGNQPQHF.

The gene calls are TRBV2 and TRBJ2-7; D is ambiguous. The CDR3 has 16 residues. From germline, CDR1 is SNHLY and CDR2 FYNNEI. Trimming took off 2 bases at V and 0 bases at J, with 14 bases between the two ends. Here the CDR3 reads CASSEIVVGSSYEQYF. The CDR3 DNA reads as TGTGCCAGCAGTGAAATAGTAGTAGGGTCCTCCTACGAGCAGTACTTC.

The CDR3 spells CASSSLSWGEQYF. In DNA form, the CDR3 reads TGTGCCAGCAGCTCTTTAAGCTGGGGCGAGCAGTACTTC. The rearrangement links TRBV9 to TRBJ2-7; no clear D gene. The length of the CDR3 is 13 residues. Germline lookup yields CDR1 SGDLS and CDR2 YYNGEE. V dropped 4 bases and J dropped 6 bases, with 14 bases sitting between them.

The V and J genes are TRBV19 and TRBJ1-2; D may be TRBD1 (6 bases). The CDR3 extends over 16 amino acids. CDR1 LNHDA and CDR2 SQIVND come from the germline V gene (reference sequence). The V and J ends lost 4 bases and 4 bases respectively, with 19 bases between them. The CDR3, as DNA: TGTGCCAGTAGTACGCTCCAGGGGAGGGGACCCTATGGCTACACCTTC. Translation gives CASSTLQGRGPYGYTF.

The gene calls are TRBV20-1 and TRBJ2-2, with D possibly being TRBD2 (6 bases). CDR3 length: 11 amino acids. Per germline, CDR1 DFQATT and CDR2 SNEGSKA (reference sequence). CDR3 sequence (DNA): TGCAGCGCTCGGGGGACCGGGGAGCTGTTTTTT. This translates into CSARGTGELFF.